The clone carrying this TCR beta chain was seen once. CD45RO negativity and positive selection for CCR7 defined naive CD8 cells, a population that excluded terminally differentiated effector memory CD45RA+ cells. This CDR3 has 16 residues. Per germline, CDR1 MNHEY and CDR2 SMNVEV (reference sequence). Deletions cut 3 bases from V and 3 bases from J, with 18 bases between. The data are from a study of shared clonotypes between healthy human individuals. Clones were sequenced by immunoSEQ multiplex PCR, and TCRdb holds only the in-frame ones, with some missing. The sample has around 1.9 million clones; around 93% are singletons.

The rearrangement links TRBV27 to TRBJ2-7; no reliable D call. This TCR came from a man aged 18-30 years in good health. Some clones in this sample may be carry-over from other donors' samples. The source material was naive CD8+ T cells from PBMCs. The CDR3 DNA sequence: TGTGCCAGCAGTTTCCCACCACTCGACGGGTACTACGAGCAGTACTTC. Residues: CASSFPPLDGYYEQYF.